The rows below give T cell receptor beta chains drawn from one sample of a study of OX40 agonist ivuxolimab in advanced cancers. TCRdb's copy holds only in-frame clones and misses some; the assay was immunoSEQ multiplex PCR. Among around 45,000 clones, around nine tenths were seen once, and the ten largest hold roughly 6%. The source material was CD4+ or CD8+ T cells sorted from blood, sampled in a trial of the OX40 agonist ivuxolimab. Source of these receptors: an adult with an advanced solid tumor such as melanoma, head and neck, liver or kidney cancer. The CDR3 runs from the conserved cysteine through the conserved F or W. D genes are given only for firm matches. Only some rows state a clone size, as once, few, many or a class for expanded clones.

NA	NA	TRBV5-4	TRBJ2-2	CASSSAGRRYTGELFF	TGTGCCAGCAGCTCGGCCGGGCGTCGATACACCGGGGAGCTGTTTTTT
NA	TRBD1	TRBV7-2	TRBJ2-3	CASSLGIGTGLPDTQYF	TGTGCCAGCAGCTTAGGTATCGGGACAGGGTTACCAGATACGCAGTATTTT
NA	NA	TRBV27	TRBJ2-6	CASSLFSGANVLTF	TGTGCCAGCAGTTTATTCTCTGGGGCCAACGTCCTGACTTTC
NA	TRBD1	TRBV7-9	TRBJ2-1	CASSLGEVGQGAYNEQFF	TGTGCCAGCAGCTTAGGTGAGGTGGGGCAGGGGGCCTACAATGAGCAGTTCTTC
NA	TRBD2	TRBV2	TRBJ2-1	CASRLGLAEYNEQFF	TGTGCCAGCAGATTGGGACTAGCGGAATACAATGAGCAGTTCTTC
NA	NA	TRBV4-3	TRBJ2-3	CASSQALWRRDTDTQYF	TGCGCCAGCAGCCAAGCCCTTTGGCGGCGAGACACAGATACGCAGTATTTT
NA	NA	TRBV11-2	TRBJ2-1	CASSPDDGPYNEQFF	TGTGCCAGCAGCCCAGACGACGGACCCTACAATGAGCAGTTCTTC
once	NA	TRBV28	TRBJ1-3	CASSLTPGGIGNTIYF	TGTGCCAGCAGTTTAACCCCCGGGGGGATTGGAAACACCATATATTTT
NA	NA	TRBV27	TRBJ2-7	CASSPRGDGTVAWQYF	TGTGCCAGCAGTCCACGGGGAGACGGCACAGTAGCTTGGCAGTACTTC
NA	NA	TRBV27	TRBJ2-7	CASTTSSGEQYF	TGTGCCAGCACTACGTCAAGCGGCGAGCAGTACTTC
NA	TRBD1	TRBV27	TRBJ1-5	CASSWTGANYQPQHF	TGTGCCAGCAGTTGGACAGGGGCGAATTATCAGCCCCAGCATTTT
NA	NA	TRBV6-6	TRBJ1-1	CASSPGGTEAFF	TGTGCCAGCAGCCCCGGGGGCACTGAAGCTTTCTTT
once	NA	TRBV28	TRBJ2-7	CASSLQRTQPSYEQYF	TGTGCCAGCAGTTTGCAGCGGACCCAACCCTCCTACGAGCAGTACTTC
NA	NA	TRBV27	TRBJ1-6	CASRLDTDSYNSPLHF	TGTGCCAGCAGACTCGACACGGACTCCTATAATTCACCCCTCCACTTT
NA	NA	TRBV7-9	TRBJ1-2	CASSFFDSHYGYTF	TGTGCCAGCAGCTTCTTTGACAGTCACTATGGCTACACCTTC
NA	NA	TRBV7-9	TRBJ2-1	CASSPALSGNEQFF	TGTGCCAGCAGCCCTGCCCTCTCGGGCAATGAGCAGTTCTTC
NA	NA	TRBV5-5	TRBJ2-1	CASSLVSGRYVGGEQFF	TGTGCCAGCAGCTTGGTTAGCGGCAGGTACGTTGGCGGTGAGCAGTTCTTC
NA	TRBD1	TRBV6-5	TRBJ1-2	CASSYSAGGWYGYTF	TGTGCCAGCAGTTACTCCGCAGGGGGCTGGTATGGCTACACCTTC
NA	TRBD1	TRBV2	TRBJ2-1	CASSRATGIYGNEQFF	TGTGCCAGCAGCCGAGCGACAGGGATTTACGGAAATGAGCAGTTCTTC
once	NA	TRBV7-2	TRBJ2-6	CASNPSGGISGANVLTF	TGTGCCAGCAACCCATCAGGTGGGATCTCTGGGGCCAACGTCCTGACTTTC
NA	NA	TRBV19	TRBJ1-1	CASSIRYSAEAFF	TGTGCCAGTAGTATTAGGTACAGCGCTGAAGCTTTCTTT
NA	NA	TRBV5-5	TRBJ2-7	CASSLELVSYEQYF	TGTGCCAGCAGCTTGGAATTGGTCTCCTACGAGCAGTACTTC
NA	NA	TRBV4-1	TRBJ1-4	CASSLSQVVQWDEKLFF	TGCGCCAGCAGCCTGAGCCAGGTCGTGCAGTGGGATGAAAAACTGTTTTTT
NA	NA	TRBV11-2	TRBJ1-1	CASSRSIPPTGTPNTEAFF	TGTGCCAGCAGCCGTTCGATACCCCCAACCGGGACACCGAACACTGAAGCTTTCTTT
NA	NA	TRBV6-1	TRBJ2-2	CASSPGATPGELFF	TGTGCCAGCAGTCCAGGGGCGACCCCCGGGGAGCTGTTTTTT
NA	NA	TRBV7-2	TRBJ1-3	CASSLGTEPGNTIYF	TGTGCCAGCAGCTTAGGGACAGAGCCTGGAAACACCATATATTTT
NA	NA	TRBV4-3	TRBJ2-7	CASSQGPAYEQYF	TGCGCCAGCAGCCAAGGTCCGGCCTACGAGCAGTACTTC
NA	NA	TRBV9	TRBJ2-3	CASSLMGEDTQYF	TGTGCCAGCAGCCTTATGGGTGAAGATACGCAGTATTTT
NA	NA	TRBV28	TRBJ2-1	CASSLVGGHNEQFF	TGTGCCAGCAGTTTAGTTGGCGGTCACAATGAGCAGTTCTTC
NA	NA	TRBV10-1	TRBJ2-5	CASSPGYQETQYF	TGCGCCAGCAGCCCAGGGTACCAAGAGACCCAGTACTTC
NA	NA	TRBV27	TRBJ1-5	CASSLTPNQPQHF	TGTGCCAGCAGTTTGACACCTAATCAGCCCCAGCATTTT
NA	NA	TRBV9	TRBJ2-1	CASSVAIYNEQFF	TGTGCCAGCAGCGTAGCTATCTACAATGAGCAGTTCTTC
NA	NA	TRBV5-6	TRBJ1-1	CASSLNLGTEAFF	TGTGCCAGCAGCTTGAATTTAGGCACTGAAGCTTTCTTT
NA	NA	TRBV6-1	TRBJ1-6	CASQSSYNSPLHF	TGTGCCAGCCAGAGCTCCTATAATTCACCCCTCCACTTT
NA	TRBD1	TRBV27	TRBJ2-5	CASSLGPGTALQETQYF	TGTGCCAGCAGTTTAGGCCCGGGGACAGCCCTACAAGAGACCCAGTACTTC
NA	NA	TRBV4-3	TRBJ1-5	CASSQEVAGNQPQHF	TGCGCCAGCAGCCAAGAAGTGGCAGGTAATCAGCCCCAGCATTTT
NA	NA	TRBV7-9	TRBJ1-4	CASSISATNEKLFF	TGTGCCAGCAGCATATCCGCAACTAATGAAAAACTGTTTTTT
NA	TRBD1	TRBV19	TRBJ1-1	CASLGQRHTEAFF	TGTGCCAGTTTGGGACAGCGACACACTGAAGCTTTCTTT
NA	TRBD1	TRBV6-1	TRBJ1-5	CASSGGQGGQPQHF	TGTGCCAGCAGTGGCGGACAGGGTGGGCAGCCCCAGCATTTT
few	TRBD1	TRBV25-1	TRBJ1-1	CASSGQGAYMNTEAFF	TGTGCCAGCAGTGGACAGGGTGCCTACATGAACACTGAAGCTTTCTTT
NA	NA	TRBV29-1	TRBJ1-2	CSVTVNYGYTF	TGCAGCGTTACGGTAAACTATGGCTACACCTTC
once	NA	TRBV21-1	TRBJ1-5	CASTQRTGDQPQHF	TGTGCCAGCACCCAAAGGACGGGGGATCAGCCCCAGCATTTT
NA	NA	TRBV6-5	TRBJ1-1	CASSYAGPNTEAFF	TGTGCCAGCAGTTACGCGGGCCCGAACACTGAAGCTTTCTTT
NA	TRBD1	TRBV4-1	TRBJ2-5	CASSLMPGQQETQYF	TGCGCCAGCAGCCTAATGCCGGGACAGCAAGAGACCCAGTACTTC
NA	TRBD2	TRBV11-2	TRBJ2-1	CASSLEHSLGGSSYNEQFF	TGTGCCAGCAGCTTAGAACATAGTCTTGGCGGGAGCTCCTACAATGAGCAGTTCTTC
NA	NA	TRBV7-8	TRBJ2-5	CASSLVGLLYETQYF	TGTGCCAGCAGCTTAGTTGGACTCCTCTATGAGACCCAGTACTTC
NA	TRBD2	TRBV4-1	TRBJ2-3	CASSQVLAADTQYF	TGCGCCAGCAGCCAAGTGCTAGCGGCAGATACGCAGTATTTT
NA	TRBD2	TRBV13	TRBJ2-7	CASSDSGTRSYEQYF	TGTGCCAGCAGCGATTCCGGGACTAGATCCTACGAGCAGTACTTC
NA	NA	TRBV28	TRBJ2-7	CASSLWLNTYEQYF	TGTGCCAGCAGTTTATGGCTCAATACCTACGAGCAGTACTTC
few	NA	TRBV7-6	TRBJ1-6	CASSLGFSSPLHF	TGTGCCAGCAGCTTAGGGTTTTCTTCACCCCTCCACTTT
NA	NA	TRBV25-1	TRBJ1-1	CASSALGMLAFF	TGTGCCAGCAGTGCGCTCGGAATGCTGGCTTTCTTT
NA	TRBD1	TRBV7-9	TRBJ1-2	CASSSPGQMHNYGYTF	TGTGCCAGCAGCTCTCCGGGACAGATGCATAACTATGGCTACACCTTC
once	NA	TRBV5-4	TRBJ1-2	CASTPGGTGYTF	TGTGCCAGCACCCCCGGGGGGACTGGCTACACCTTC
NA	NA	TRBV19	TRBJ1-1	CASTLGPWEGDTEAFF	TGTGCCAGTACCCTGGGGCCCTGGGAGGGTGACACTGAAGCTTTCTTT
NA	TRBD2	TRBV19	TRBJ2-1	CASSPASGRAYNEQFF	TGTGCCAGTAGTCCGGCTAGCGGGAGGGCCTACAATGAGCAGTTCTTC
NA	NA	TRBV7-8	TRBJ2-7	CASSLAIYEQYF	TGTGCCAGCAGCTTAGCCATATACGAGCAGTACTTC
NA	NA	TRBV10-1	TRBJ2-3	CASSLDSSTDTQYF	TGCGCCAGCAGCTTGGACAGCAGCACAGATACGCAGTATTTT
NA	NA	TRBV19	TRBJ1-5	CASNDFFGGNQPQHF	TGTGCCAGTAATGACTTCTTCGGAGGCAATCAGCCCCAGCATTTT
once	TRBD1	TRBV11-2	TRBJ1-1	CASSVLTGSEAFF	TGTGCCAGCAGCGTCTTGACAGGGTCCGAAGCTTTCTTT